The 32 T cell receptor beta chains below all came from one sample that was sequenced in a study of shared clonotypes between healthy human individuals. The repertoire was sequenced with immunoSEQ multiplex PCR; TCRdb's copy has only in-frame clones and lacks some. Among some 300,000 clones listed, less than 85% were seen once. Sequencing used memory CD4+ T cells sorted from blood. Subset reported: CD45RA-negative fraction. These receptors were obtained from a man under 40 in good health.

The rearrangement joins TRBV10-3 to TRBJ2-6; either TRBD1 or TRBD2 may supply D (5 bases each). The CDR3 runs to 16 residues. V lost 6 bases and J 0 bases, leaving 12 bases between the germline ends. Germline V gene data show CDR1 as ENHRY and CDR2 as SYGVKD. CDR3 residues: CAIRPGAGSGANVLTF. As DNA, the CDR3 is TGTGCCATCAGACCCGGGGCAGGCTCTGGGGCCAACGTCCTGACTTTC.

The chain is built from TRBV11-2 and TRBJ1-2, with D uncertain. This CDR3 contains 15 residues. Germline CDR1 and CDR2: SGHAT and FQNNGV. V dropped 1 base and J dropped 2 bases, with 11 bases sitting between them. The CDR3 region has the DNA TGTGCCAGCAGCTTAGGAGACTTAAAGAACTATGGCTACACCTTC. Translated: CASSLGDLKNYGYTF.

This clone was detected once. The rearrangement joins TRBV2 to TRBJ2-7; the match to TRBD2 covers 12 bases. The trim removed 8 bases at V and 6 bases at J, leaving 11 bases unmatched. CDR1 and CDR2 from the germline V gene are SNHLY and FYNNEI. This CDR3 is built from 15 residues. This chain's CDR3 is CASHRLAGALSEQYF. The DNA of the CDR3 is TGTGCCAGCCATAGACTAGCGGGAGCCCTGAGCGAGCAGTACTTC.

V gene TRBV29-1 combines with J gene TRBJ2-1; 11 bases line up with TRBD2. CDR1 and CDR2 from the germline V gene are SQVTM and ANQGSEA. The CDR3 consists of 12 residues. V shed 4 bases, J shed 11 bases, and the junction held 4 bases outside the gene matches. Here the CDR3 DNA reads TGCAGCGTTGGGACTAGCGGGTTAAAGCAGTTCTTC. Protein product: CSVGTSGLKQFF.

A remark on this clone: Compared with germline, one end of the junction differs, possibly owing to a read error. V gene TRBV11-2 combines with J gene TRBJ1-2; D might be TRBD1 (6 bases). CDR1 and CDR2 (germline): SGHAT, FQNNGV. The CDR3 sequence is 14 residues long. CDR3 loop: CASNLGVGGGGYTF. The CDR3 nucleotides read TGTGCCAGCAACTTAGGAGTTGGAGGGGGTGGCTACACCTTC.

This chain uses TRBV7-8 with TRBJ2-3, with D possibly being TRBD2 (5 bases). The germline V gene encodes CDR1 SGHVS and CDR2 FQNEAQ. CDR3 length equals 12 residues. V was cut by 0 bases and J by 12 bases, with 10 bases left in between. This CDR3 reads CASSLASGDQYF. The CDR3 DNA follows: TGTGCCAGCAGCTTAGCATCCGGGGATCAGTATTTT.

Of note for this clone: In the same sample, other DNA sequences code for this CDR3. The chain has TRBV10-3 and TRBJ1-5; the match to TRBD1 covers 9 bases. This CDR3 is 13 amino acids long. Germline-derived CDR1 and CDR2 are ENHRY and SYGVKD. V gave up 6 bases and J gave up 5 bases; unmatched junction bases: 2. The CDR3 region is CAIRGQGDQPQHF. In DNA form, the CDR3 reads TGTGCCATCAGGGGACAGGGAGATCAGCCCCAGCATTTT.

This chain links TRBV30 with TRBJ2-2, with D uncertain. Germline assignment: CDR1 GTSNPN and CDR2 SVGIG (reference sequence). V was cut by 4 bases and J by 6 bases, with 15 bases left in between. There are 14 residues in the CDR3. DNA of the CDR3: TGTGCCTGGAAGAGAGTGGGGTCGCCCGGGGAGCTGTTTTTT. This translates into CAWKRVGSPGELFF.

The chain uses TRBV4-2 and TRBJ2-2; D gene unclear. The V end lost 0 bases, the J end lost 3 bases, and 11 bases lay between the germline ends. This CDR3 region has 16 residues. Germline CDR1 reads LGHNA; CDR2 reads YNFKEQ. The CDR3 sequence: CASSQDSASYTGELFF. The CDR3 bases are TGTGCCAGCAGCCAAGATTCCGCTTCATACACCGGGGAGCTGTTTTTT.

The gene calls are TRBV27 and TRBJ2-2; 11 positions match TRBD1. From germline, CDR1 is MNHEY and CDR2 SMNVEV (reference sequence). The CDR3 loop spans 16 amino acids. V trimming: 4 bases; J trimming: 6 bases; junction bases outside the gene matches: 7. CDR3 nucleotide sequence: TGTGCCAGCAGTTCCCGGGACAGGGGGTTATCCGGGGAGCTGTTTTTT. Translation gives CASSSRDRGLSGELFF.

The chain employs TRBV5-1 and TRBJ2-1; no clear D gene. The CDR3 loop spans 12 amino acids. Trimming shortened V by 0 bases and J by 15 bases, and 13 bases separated the two germline ends. The V gene's germline CDR1 is SGHRS and CDR2 YFSETQ. CDR3 in DNA: TGCGCCAGCAGCTTGGAATTAGGAAGGCGGTTCTTC. Protein product: CASSLELGRRFF. Full variable domain (remainder filled in from reference TRBV5-1 and TRBJ2-1): KAGVTQTPRYLIKTRGQQVTLSCSPISGHRSVSWYQQTPGQGLQFLFEYFSETQRNKGNFPGRFSGRQFSNSRSEMNVSTLELGDSALYLCASSLELGRRFFGPGTRLTVL.

Only a few counts were recorded for this clone. Other DNA sequences in this specimen translate into the identical CDR3. The chain joins TRBV29-1 to TRBJ1-1; perhaps TRBD1 as D (5 bases). CDR1 is SQVTM and CDR2 is ANQGSEA in the germline V gene. Trimming took off 6 bases at V and 1 base at J, with 9 bases between the two ends. The CDR3 covers 12 residues. Written as DNA, the CDR3 is TGCAGCGTCGGGGGGTGGAACACTGAAGCTTTCTTT. Encoded protein: CSVGGWNTEAFF.

This clone was recorded many times. In DNA, the CDR3 is TGTGCCAGCAGCTTAAGTAGGCAGGGGAGAAAGAACACTGAAGCTTTCTTT. This gives the protein CASSLSRQGRKNTEAFF. The V call is TRBV7-8, the J call TRBJ1-1; weak D call: TRBD1 (6 bases). CDR3 length: 17 residues. From germline, CDR1 is SGHVS and CDR2 FQNEAQ. With 2 bases removed from V and 1 base from J, the gap between germline ends came to 17 bases. Full variable domain (rest looked up from reference TRBV7-8 and TRBJ1-1): GAGVSQSPRYKVAKRGQDVALRCDPISGHVSLFWYQQALGQGPEFLTYFQNEAQLDKSGLPSDRFFAERPEGSVSTLKIQRTQQEDSAVYLCASSLSRQGRKNTEAFFGQGTRLTVV.

The V gene is TRBV19, the J gene TRBJ1-5; D gene unclear. The germline gives CDR1 LNHDA, CDR2 SQIVND (reference sequence). There are 13 residues in the CDR3. V lost 6 bases and J 8 bases, leaving 14 bases between the germline ends. Here the CDR3 DNA reads TGTGCCAGTAGCCACAATGTTCGGGAGCCCCAGCATTTT. Protein product: CASSHNVREPQHF. Complete variable domain (other parts from reference TRBV19 and TRBJ1-5): DGGITQSPKYLFRKEGQNVTLSCEQNLNHDAMYWYRQDPGQGLRLIYYSQIVNDFQKGDIAEGYSVSREKKESFPLTVTSAQKNPTAFYLCASSHNVREPQHFGDGTRLSIL.

This clone was recorded many times. The chain employs TRBV28 and TRBJ1-3, with D unclear. Germline-derived CDR1 and CDR2 are MDHEN and SYDVKM. Trimming shortened V by 4 bases and J by 9 bases, and 16 bases separated the two germline ends. This CDR3 comprises 14 residues. The CDR3: CASSSLGYMGTIYF. The CDR3 DNA reads as TGTGCCAGCAGTTCCCTGGGATACATGGGCACCATATATTTT.

The chain combines TRBV5-1 with TRBJ2-5, with D perhaps given as TRBD1 or TRBD2 (5 bases each). The CDR3 covers 14 residues. Germline V gene sequence: CDR1 SGHRS, CDR2 YFSETQ. Trimming took 3 bases from V and 7 from J, leaving 16 bases between them. DNA of the CDR3: TGCGCCAGCAGCTCGGTCGGGACGGTGGGGACCCAGTACTTC. This encodes CASSSVGTVGTQYF.

The CDR3 DNA reads TGCGCCAGCAGCTTAATCCCCTCCTACAATGAGCAGTTCTTC. Translating it yields CASSLIPSYNEQFF. The chain employs TRBV5-1 and TRBJ2-1, with D uncertain. V lost 2 bases, J lost 0 bases, and 6 bases lay in between. The germline V gene has CDR1 SGHRS and CDR2 YFSETQ. The length of the CDR3 is 14 residues.

This chain uses TRBV7-7 with TRBJ2-1; D is unresolved. Between the trimmed V and J ends, which lost 5 bases and 6 bases, there was a span of 14 bases. The CDR3 is 14 residues long. In germline, CDR1 is SSHAT, CDR2 FNYEAQ (reference sequence). The CDR3 sequence is CASSAGTITNEQFF. The CDR3 DNA reads as TGTGCCAGCAGCGCCGGAACCATCACCAATGAGCAGTTCTTC.

The chain employs TRBV6-1 and TRBJ1-5; D remains ambiguous. This CDR3 region has 12 residues. Trimming took 7 bases from V and 0 from J, leaving 4 bases between them. CDR1 is MNHNS, CDR2 SASEGT, per germline. The CDR3 bases are TGTGCCAGCATAGGTAGCAATCAGCCCCAGCATTTT. Translated: CASIGSNQPQHF.

V usage is TRBV6-6 and J usage is TRBJ2-7; the match to TRBD2 covers 7 bases. The V gene end was trimmed by 7 bases and the J gene end by 6 bases; junction bases not matched to a gene: 6. Germline V gene sequence: CDR1 MNHNY, CDR2 SVGAGI (reference sequence). The CDR3 extends over 12 amino acids. The CDR3 sequence is CASTSSGFEQYF. CDR3 DNA: TGTGCCAGCACCTCTAGCGGCTTCGAGCAGTACTTC.

This clone was observed a few times. The V gene is TRBV2, the J gene TRBJ2-3; TRBD2 agrees at 7 bases. J lost 10 bases, V lost 6 bases, and 16 bases had no gene match. Germline V gene data show CDR1 as SNHLY and CDR2 as FYNNEI. The CDR3 spans 15 residues. CDR3 region: CASSVEAGAPLAQYF. DNA for the CDR3: TGTGCCAGCAGCGTAGAGGCGGGAGCCCCCCTTGCGCAGTATTTT.

The V call is TRBV28, the J call TRBJ2-1, with a possible D match to TRBD2 (6 bases). CDR3 size: 15 residues. Trimming removed 0 bases at V and 2 bases at J, with 8 bases between. Germline-derived CDR1 and CDR2 are MDHEN and SYDVKM. Here the CDR3 DNA reads TGTGCCAGCAGTTTATGGGCTAGCGCCTACAATGAGCAGTTCTTC. Translated, it gives CASSLWASAYNEQFF.

This clone showed up just a few times. The genes are TRBV7-2 and TRBJ2-5, with 10 nucleotides matching TRBD2. Per germline, CDR1 SGHTA and CDR2 FQGNSA. This CDR3 is built from 16 residues. Losses at the gene ends were 6 bases for V and 5 bases for J; bases not matched to a gene: 12. The CDR3 DNA reads as TGTGCCAGCAGGTCGACTAGCGGGTTGGGAGCGGAGACCCAGTACTTC. Translating it yields CASRSTSGLGAETQYF.

The rearrangement links TRBV2 to TRBJ2-1; D is ambiguous. From germline, CDR1 is SNHLY and CDR2 FYNNEI. Trimming removed 6 bases from V and 9 bases from J, with 15 bases in between. The CDR3 consists of 13 residues. This CDR3 reads CASRGPTGSEQFF. For the CDR3, the DNA is TGTGCCAGCAGGGGCCCCACGGGCAGTGAGCAGTTCTTC.

V usage is TRBV21-1 and J usage is TRBJ2-1; TRBD2, the table's D call, lacks a check against the DNA. TRBV21-1 is recorded as a pseudogene. CDR3 length equals 23 residues. Here the CDR3 reads CASSKGGLAGVANSKMKYNEQFF. CDR3 nucleotide sequence: TGTGCCAGCAGCAAAGGGGGACTAGCGGGCGTTGCCAATAGCAAAATGAAATACAATGAGCAGTTCTTC.

J is TRBJ1-5 and V is TRBV6-6, with D tentatively TRBD1 (5 bases). Germline loops: CDR1 MNHNY, CDR2 SVGAGI (reference sequence). The CDR3 covers 15 residues. Trimming left V 5 bases short and J 6 bases short, with 17 bases between. CDR3: CASSTVGGIIQPQHF. CDR3 nucleotide sequence: TGTGCCAGCAGTACGGTGGGGGGTATTATTCAGCCCCAGCATTTT.

J is TRBJ1-5 and V is TRBV11-2, with 7 nucleotides matching TRBD1. The CDR3 is 15 amino acids. Germline V gene sequence: CDR1 SGHAT, CDR2 FQNNGV. The junction had 4 bases not matched to a gene; V was cut back by 5 bases and J by 0 bases. CDR3 sequence: CASSRDSLSNQPQHF. CDR3 DNA sequence: TGTGCCAGCAGCCGGGACAGCCTTAGCAATCAGCCCCAGCATTTT.

This clone showed up just once. The V call is TRBV7-9, the J call TRBJ2-7; D uncertain. The CDR3 has 12 amino acids. V was cut by 3 bases and J by 5 bases, with 8 bases left in between. Germline V gives CDR1 SEHNR, CDR2 FQNEAQ (reference sequence). The CDR3 region is CASSFKAHEQYF. The CDR3 region has the DNA TGTGCCAGCAGCTTTAAGGCTCACGAGCAGTACTTC.

The chain links TRBV7-2 to TRBJ1-3; D is possibly TRBD1 (5 bases). In germline, CDR1 is SGHTA, CDR2 FQGNSA. The CDR3 extends over 16 amino acids. The V gene lost 1 base and the J gene lost 2 bases, with 12 bases spanning the gap. Here the CDR3 reads CASSLVEGGAGNTIYF. The CDR3 DNA follows: TGTGCCAGCAGCTTAGTTGAGGGAGGGGCTGGAAACACCATATATTTT. Using reference TRBV7-2 and TRBJ1-3 for the parts outside the CDR3, the full variable domain is GAGVSQSPSNKVTEKGKDVELRCDPISGHTALYWYRQSLGQGLEFLIYFQGNSAPDKSGLPSDRFSAERTGGSVSTLTIQRTQQEDSAVYLCASSLVEGGAGNTIYFGEGSWLTVV.

The chain combines TRBV5-6 with TRBJ1-1; D unclear. The CDR3 is 15 amino acids. Trimming took 4 bases from V and 1 from J, leaving 14 bases between them. Germline assignment: CDR1 SGHDT and CDR2 YYEEEE. CDR3 nucleotide sequence: TGTGCCAGCAGCCCCTTGGGCGGAGCGAACACTGAAGCTTTCTTT. Translation: CASSPLGGANTEAFF.

J is TRBJ2-7 and V is TRBV5-6; D possibly uses TRBD1 or TRBD2 (5 bases each). The CDR3 contains 16 residues. Per germline, CDR1 SGHDT and CDR2 YYEEEE. V lost 0 bases to trimming and J lost 1 base, with 14 bases between them. CDR3 in DNA: TGTGCCAGCAGCTTGGTACCCGGGGCTCTTTCCTACGAGCAGTACTTC. Amino acid sequence: CASSLVPGALSYEQYF.

In regard to this clone: Other DNA sequences of this sample code for an identical CDR3. This chain joins TRBV18 and TRBJ1-5, with D maybe TRBD1 (5 bases). The V end was cut by 3 bases, the J end by 5 bases, with 11 bases between. Per the germline V gene, CDR1 is KGHSH and CDR2 is LQKENI. The CDR3 extends over 14 amino acids. The CDR3 coding sequence is TGTGCCAGCTCACCTGGGGGTTGGGATCAGCCCCAGCATTTT. Translating gives CASSPGGWDQPQHF.